These 18 T cell receptor beta chains were sequenced from one sample in a study of blood T cell repertoires in COVID-19. Profiled with immunoSEQ multiplex PCR; TCRdb holds only in-frame clones, not every one. The sample consists of about 53,000 clones, roughly nine tenths of them appearing once. Material for sequencing was peripheral blood. The receptors were sampled from a human donor in a cohort sampled during active COVID-19.

This rearrangement joins TRBV9 to TRBJ2-1; TRBD2 agrees at 8 bases. The CDR3 extends over 15 amino acids. The germline V gene encodes CDR1 SGDLS and CDR2 YYNGEE. The trim removed 0 bases at V and 9 bases at J, leaving 8 bases unmatched. CDR3 DNA: TGTGCCAGCAGCGTAGGGGTGGCTAGCGGGCGTGAGCAGTTCTTC. Its protein is CASSVGVASGREQFF.

The CDR3 nucleotides are TGTGCCAGCAGCCCCTCAGGACAGTCGGTCGTAAACGAGCAGTACGTC. Residues: CASSPSGQSVVNEQYV. The chain is built from TRBV5-5 and TRBJ2-7; the D gene is possibly TRBD1 (6 bases). This CDR3 region has 16 residues. Trimming pared 4 bases from V and 5 bases from J, leaving 22 bases between. The germline CDR1 and CDR2 sequences are SGHKS and YYEKEE (reference sequence).

The J gene is TRBJ1-1, the V gene TRBV4-1, with D tentatively TRBD1 (6 bases). The V gene lost 6 bases and the J gene lost 3 bases, with 14 bases spanning the gap. Germline-derived CDR1 and CDR2 are MGHRA and YSYEKL. The CDR3 is 14 amino acids. The CDR3 sequence: CASRPGEPDTEAFF. The CDR3 bases are TGCGCCAGCAGACCAGGGGAGCCGGACACTGAAGCTTTCTTT.

The chain employs TRBV2 and TRBJ2-4; weak D call: TRBD1 (6 bases). Germline assignment: CDR1 SNHLY and CDR2 FYNNEI. V was pared by 7 bases and J by 3 bases, with 13 bases between. The CDR3 contains 14 residues. CDR3 sequence: CASIGGHGKNIQYF. The CDR3 coding sequence is TGTGCCAGCATAGGGGGACATGGCAAAAACATTCAGTACTTC.

V is TRBV30 and J is TRBJ2-3; TRBD2 aligns across 9 bases. The CDR3 has 15 amino acids. Per the germline V gene, CDR1 is GTSNPN and CDR2 is SVGIG (reference sequence). J lost 4 bases, V lost 3 bases, and 8 bases had no gene match. CDR3 bases: TGTGCCTGGAGATTGCTAGCGGGAAGGTCAGATACGCAGTATTTT. This codes for CAWRLLAGRSDTQYF.

The rearrangement uses TRBV7-2 and TRBJ2-7, with a weak D call TRBD2 (7 bases). V shed 3 bases and J shed 4 bases, with 16 bases lying between them. Germline V CDR1 and CDR2: SGHTA, FQGNSA. The CDR3 covers 15 residues. CDR3 sequence reads: CASSFYAGANYEQYV. CDR3 DNA sequence: TGTGCCAGCAGCTTCTACGCGGGGGCCAATTACGAGCAGTACGTC.

V and J are TRBV12-5 and TRBJ2-5; TRBD1 agrees at 7 bases. Per germline, CDR1 LGHNT and CDR2 FRNRAP. The V segment lost 0 bases and the J segment 8 bases; nucleotides outside the gene matches: 12. This CDR3 is 16 amino acids long. CDR3 DNA sequence: TGTGCTAGTGGTTTGGTACTTAGCCGGGACAGCGAAACCCAGTACTTC. Protein product: CASGLVLSRDSETQYF.

The chain recombines TRBV11-2 with TRBJ2-1; 13 bases align to TRBD2. The CDR3 runs to 15 residues. After removal of 6 bases from V and 4 bases from J, the junction contained 3 bases not matched to a gene. CDR1 and CDR2 from the germline V gene are SGHAT and FQNNGV. Here the CDR3 DNA reads TGTGCCAGCAGATGGGGACTAGCGGGATACAATGAGCAGTTCTTC. Residues: CASRWGLAGYNEQFF.

The J gene is TRBJ1-2, the V gene TRBV5-1; 9 bases line up with TRBD1. From germline, CDR1 is SGHRS and CDR2 YFSETQ. The CDR3 loop spans 12 amino acids. Losses at the gene ends were 4 bases for V and 8 bases for J; bases not matched to a gene: 3. CDR3 region: CASSRDREGYTF. The CDR3 DNA is TGCGCCAGCAGCCGGGACAGGGAGGGCTACACCTTC.

The rearrangement uses TRBV7-3 and TRBJ2-2; tentative D call: TRBD1 (5 bases). The CDR3 sequence is 16 residues long. Trimming took off 2 bases at V and 0 bases at J, with 10 bases between the two ends. Germline V gene lookup returns CDR1 SGHTA and CDR2 FQGTGA. Here the CDR3 DNA reads TGTGCCAGCAGCTTAGGGGCGATCGCGAACACCGGGGAGCTGTTTTTT. Translated, it gives CASSLGAIANTGELFF.

This clone was counted a few times. J is TRBJ2-2 and V is TRBV30, with D possibly being TRBD2 (5 bases). The CDR3 runs 13 residues. Between the trimmed V and J ends, which lost 5 bases and 5 bases, there was a span of 12 bases. CDR1 and CDR2 (germline): GTSNPN, SVGIG (reference sequence). This CDR3 is CAWCQLGTGELFF. CDR3 bases: TGTGCCTGGTGTCAACTAGGGACCGGGGAGCTGTTTTTT.

The V call is TRBV4-3, the J call TRBJ1-1; the match to TRBD1 covers 7 bases. Germline lookup yields CDR1 LGHNA and CDR2 YSLEER. J lost 4 bases, V lost 2 bases, and 19 bases had no gene match. The CDR3 is made up of 19 amino acids. CDR3 residues: CASSQLPPQGDSVRTEAFF. The CDR3 DNA sequence: TGCGCCAGCAGCCAACTCCCCCCCCAGGGGGATTCGGTACGCACTGAAGCTTTCTTT.

The sample holds one count of this clone. In DNA form, the CDR3 reads TGTGCCAGCCGCGGCGGATCCTACAATGAGCAGTTCTTC. This sequence encodes CASRGGSYNEQFF. This chain connects TRBV28 to TRBJ2-1; no reliable D call. The ends were cut back, 8 bases at V and 1 base at J, with 9 bases in the middle. The germline CDR1 and CDR2 sequences are MDHEN and SYDVKM. The CDR3 is made up of 13 amino acids.

The V and J genes are TRBV28 and TRBJ2-7; D gene uncertain. V lost 2 bases and J 5 bases, leaving 10 bases between the germline ends. Germline CDR1 reads MDHEN; CDR2 reads SYDVKM. This CDR3 contains 13 residues. For the CDR3, the DNA is TGTGCCAGCAGTTTAGTCTCGCGAGACGAGCAGTACTTC. It translates to CASSLVSRDEQYF. The full variable domain, in which reference TRBV28 and TRBJ2-7 provide the parts outside the CDR3, is DVKVTQSSRYLVKRTGEKVFLECVQDMDHENMFWYRQDPGLGLRLIYFSYDVKMKEKGDIPEGYSVSREKKERFSLILESASTNQTSMYLCASSLVSRDEQYFGPGTRLTVT.

CDR3 coding DNA: TGCGCCAGCAGTGAGATTTTGTCCCTTTCTGAGACCCAGTACTTC. Its translation is CASSEILSLSETQYF. The chain couples TRBV10-1 to TRBJ2-5; the D is unclear. Per germline, CDR1 WNHNN and CDR2 SYGVQD (reference sequence). V gave up 2 bases and J gave up 5 bases, with 15 bases separating them. The CDR3 loop spans 15 amino acids.

The chain combines TRBV5-1 with TRBJ1-2; 7 nucleotides line up with TRBD1. The length of the CDR3 is 14 residues. Germline loops: CDR1 SGHRS, CDR2 YFSETQ. V dropped 5 bases and J dropped 0; count of bases not matched to a gene: 4. DNA for the CDR3: TGCGCCAGCAGACAGGGGTGGGCTAACTATGGCTACACCTTC. Protein product: CASRQGWANYGYTF.

The rearrangement uses TRBV14 and TRBJ1-4, with 9 nucleotides matching TRBD1. V lost 3 bases to trimming and J lost 7 bases; unmatched junction nucleotides: 6. The CDR3 has 15 amino acids. Germline-derived CDR1 and CDR2 are SGHDN and FVKESK. The CDR3 coding sequence is TGTGCCAGCAGCCACAGCGGGACAGGGACTGAAAAACTGTTTTTT. It is translated as CASSHSGTGTEKLFF.

J is TRBJ1-5 and V is TRBV21-1. TRBV21-1 is tagged as a pseudogene. This CDR3 spans 22 amino acids. CDR3 nucleotides: TGTGCCAGCAGCAAAGGCCAATCCCTAAGGGGCAGGGAGGGACGTGGGGATCAGCCCCAGCATTTT. Translating it yields CASSKGQSLRGREGRGDQPQHF.